The T cell receptor (beta chain) described here comes from a study of OX40 agonist ivuxolimab in advanced cancers. TCRdb's table, derived via immunoSEQ multiplex PCR, lists solely in-frame clones and lacks some. The sample lists roughly 56,000 clones; about four fifths were seen once. From germline, CDR1 is SQVTM and CDR2 ANQGSEA. V shed 6 bases, J shed 2 bases, and the junction held 3 bases outside the gene matches. The CDR3 consists of 14 residues. This chain uses TRBV29-1 with TRBJ1-3, with TRBD1 matching over 11 bases. The source of this sequence is an adult with an advanced solid tumor such as melanoma, head and neck, liver or kidney cancer. The sample was CD4+ or CD8+ T cells sorted from blood, taken in a trial of the OX40 agonist ivuxolimab. CDR3 region: CSVGTGGPGNTIYF. In DNA, the CDR3 is TGCAGCGTCGGGACAGGGGGACCTGGAAACACCATATATTTT.